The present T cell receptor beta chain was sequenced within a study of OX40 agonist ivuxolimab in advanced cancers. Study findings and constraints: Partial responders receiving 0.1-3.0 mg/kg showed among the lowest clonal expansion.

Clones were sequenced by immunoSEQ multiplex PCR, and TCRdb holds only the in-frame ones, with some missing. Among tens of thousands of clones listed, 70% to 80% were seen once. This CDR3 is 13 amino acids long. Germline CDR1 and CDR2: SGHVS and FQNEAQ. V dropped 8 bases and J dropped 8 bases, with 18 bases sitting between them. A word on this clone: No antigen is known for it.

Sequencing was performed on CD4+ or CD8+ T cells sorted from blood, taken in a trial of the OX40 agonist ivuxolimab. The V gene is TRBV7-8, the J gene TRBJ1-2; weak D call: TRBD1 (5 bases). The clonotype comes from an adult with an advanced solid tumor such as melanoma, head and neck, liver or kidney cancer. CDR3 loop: CASARGEGNGYTF. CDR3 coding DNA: TGTGCCAGCGCCCGGGGGGAGGGCAACGGCTACACCTTC.